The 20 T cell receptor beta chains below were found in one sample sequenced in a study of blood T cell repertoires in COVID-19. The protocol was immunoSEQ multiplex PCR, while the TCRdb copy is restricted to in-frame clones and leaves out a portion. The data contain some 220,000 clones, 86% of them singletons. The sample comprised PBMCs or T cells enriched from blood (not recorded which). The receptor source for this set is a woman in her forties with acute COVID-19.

In DNA, the CDR3 is TGTGCCAGTAGTATATACAGCCGTAATGAAAAACTGTTTTTT. Residues: CASSIYSRNEKLFF. The chain combines TRBV19 with TRBJ1-4, with D hard to call. This CDR3 is built from 14 residues. CDR1 is LNHDA, CDR2 SQIVND, per germline (reference sequence). V was cut by 2 bases and J by 4 bases, with 8 bases left in between. Based on the CDR3 plus reference TRBV19 and TRBJ1-4, the full variable domain is DGGITQSPKYLFRKEGQNVTLSCEQNLNHDAMYWYRQDPGQGLRLIYYSQIVNDFQKGDIAEGYSVSREKKESFPLTVTSAQKNPTAFYLCASSIYSRNEKLFFGSGTQLSVL.

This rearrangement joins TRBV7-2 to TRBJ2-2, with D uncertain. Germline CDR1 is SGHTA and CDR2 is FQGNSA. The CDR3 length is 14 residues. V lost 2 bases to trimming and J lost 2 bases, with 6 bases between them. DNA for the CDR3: TGTGCCAGCAGCTTACTCTTAAACACCGGGGAGCTGTTTTTT. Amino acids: CASSLLLNTGELFF.

The CDR3, as DNA: TGTGCCAGCAGCGTACCACTAGCGGGGCGACAAGAGACCCAGTACTTC. Translation gives CASSVPLAGRQETQYF. This sequence joins TRBV5-6 and TRBJ2-5; TRBD2 aligns across 10 bases. The germline V gene has CDR1 SGHDT and CDR2 YYEEEE. The CDR3 covers 16 residues. Trimming removed 4 bases from V and 2 bases from J; junction bases left unmatched: 8. Looking up the rest from reference TRBV5-6 and TRBJ2-5 gives the full variable domain: DAGVTQSPTHLIKTRGQQVTLRCSPKSGHDTVSWYQQALGQGPQFIFQYYEEEERQRGNFPDRFSGHQFPNYSSELNVNALLLGDSALYLCASSVPLAGRQETQYFGPGTRLLVL.

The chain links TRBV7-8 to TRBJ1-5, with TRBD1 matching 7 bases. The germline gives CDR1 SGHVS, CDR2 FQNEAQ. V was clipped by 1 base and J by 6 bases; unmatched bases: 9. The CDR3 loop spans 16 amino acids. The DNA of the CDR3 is TGTGCCAGCAGCTTAGTAGGGGGCGGGGTAAGTCAGCCCCAGCATTTT. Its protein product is CASSLVGGGVSQPQHF.

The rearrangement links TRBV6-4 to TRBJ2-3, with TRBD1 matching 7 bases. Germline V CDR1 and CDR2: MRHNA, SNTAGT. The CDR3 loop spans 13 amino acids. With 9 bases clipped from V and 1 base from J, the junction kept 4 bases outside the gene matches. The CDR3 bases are TGTGCCAGAGGGGGCCGGGGCACAGATACGCAGTATTTT. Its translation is CARGGRGTDTQYF.

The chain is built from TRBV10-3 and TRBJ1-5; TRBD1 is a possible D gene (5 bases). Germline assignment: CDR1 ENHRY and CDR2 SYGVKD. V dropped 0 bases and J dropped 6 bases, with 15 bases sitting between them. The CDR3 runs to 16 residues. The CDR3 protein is CAISESSGVFGQPQHF. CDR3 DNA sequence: TGTGCCATCAGTGAGTCGTCGGGGGTATTCGGTCAGCCCCAGCATTTT.

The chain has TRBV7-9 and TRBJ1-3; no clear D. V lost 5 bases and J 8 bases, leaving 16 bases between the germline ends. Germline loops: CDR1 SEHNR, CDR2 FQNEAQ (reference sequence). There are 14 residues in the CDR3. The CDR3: CASSPGDAVDTIYF. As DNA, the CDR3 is TGTGCCAGCAGCCCTGGAGACGCGGTTGACACCATATATTTT.

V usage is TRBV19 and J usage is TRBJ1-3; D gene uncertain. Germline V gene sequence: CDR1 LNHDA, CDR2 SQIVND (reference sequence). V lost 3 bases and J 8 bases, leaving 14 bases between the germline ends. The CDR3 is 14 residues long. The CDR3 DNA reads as TGTGCCAGTAGTATCTTCCCCCCACCGGACACCATATATTTT. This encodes CASSIFPPPDTIYF. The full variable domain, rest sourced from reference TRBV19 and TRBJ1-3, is DGGITQSPKYLFRKEGQNVTLSCEQNLNHDAMYWYRQDPGQGLRLIYYSQIVNDFQKGDIAEGYSVSREKKESFPLTVTSAQKNPTAFYLCASSIFPPPDTIYFGEGSWLTVV.

Written as DNA, the CDR3 is TGTGCCAGCAGCTGGCAGGGGACCGGGGAGCTGTTTTTT. It specifies CASSWQGTGELFF. The chain employs TRBV9 and TRBJ2-2, with a weak D call TRBD1 (6 bases). The germline V gene encodes CDR1 SGDLS and CDR2 YYNGEE. Trimming cost V 4 bases and J 5 bases, with 9 bases left between them. The CDR3 is 13 residues long.

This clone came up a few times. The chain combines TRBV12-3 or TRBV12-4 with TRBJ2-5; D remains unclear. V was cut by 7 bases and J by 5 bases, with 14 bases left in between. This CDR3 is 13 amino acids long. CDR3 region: CASNRLGQETQYF. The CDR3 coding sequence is TGTGCCAGCAACCGGCTGGGCCAGGAGACCCAGTACTTC.

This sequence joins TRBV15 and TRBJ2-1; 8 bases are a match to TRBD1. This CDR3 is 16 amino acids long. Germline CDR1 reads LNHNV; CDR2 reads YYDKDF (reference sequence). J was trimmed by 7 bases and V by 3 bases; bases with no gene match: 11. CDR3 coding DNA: TGTGCCACCAGCAGCAAAGGCGGGACAGGAACTAATGAGCAGTTCTTC. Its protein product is CATSSKGGTGTNEQFF. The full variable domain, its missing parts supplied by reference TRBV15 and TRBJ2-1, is DAMVIQNPRYQVTQFGKPVTLSCSQTLNHNVMYWYQQKSSQAPKLLFHYYDKDFNNEADTPDNFQSRRPNTSFCFLDIRSPGLGDTAMYLCATSSKGGTGTNEQFFGPGTRLTVL.

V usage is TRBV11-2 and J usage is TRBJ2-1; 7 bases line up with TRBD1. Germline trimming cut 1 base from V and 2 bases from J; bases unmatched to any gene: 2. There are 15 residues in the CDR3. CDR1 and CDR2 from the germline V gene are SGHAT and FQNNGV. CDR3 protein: CASSLVRGPYNEQFF. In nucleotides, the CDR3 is TGTGCCAGCAGCTTAGTAAGGGGGCCCTACAATGAGCAGTTCTTC.

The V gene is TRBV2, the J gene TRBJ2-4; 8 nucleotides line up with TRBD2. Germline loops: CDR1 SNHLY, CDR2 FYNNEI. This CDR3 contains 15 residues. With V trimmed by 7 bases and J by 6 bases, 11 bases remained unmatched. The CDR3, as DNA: TGTGCCAGCAAAGACACAGGACTAGCTGGAAACATTCAGTACTTC. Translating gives CASKDTGLAGNIQYF.

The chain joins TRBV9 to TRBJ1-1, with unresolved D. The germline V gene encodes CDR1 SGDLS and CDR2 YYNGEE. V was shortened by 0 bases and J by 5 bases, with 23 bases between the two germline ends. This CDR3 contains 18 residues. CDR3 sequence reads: CASSVDAGSGPLGTEAFF. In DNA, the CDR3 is TGTGCCAGCAGCGTAGATGCGGGGAGCGGCCCCCTAGGGACTGAAGCTTTCTTT.

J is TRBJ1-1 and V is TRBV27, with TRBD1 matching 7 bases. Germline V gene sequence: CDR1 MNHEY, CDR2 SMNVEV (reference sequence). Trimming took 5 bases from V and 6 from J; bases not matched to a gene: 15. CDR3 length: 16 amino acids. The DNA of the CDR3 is TGTGCCAGCAGTCCAACCGCGACAGGGCTTGGGGCTGAAGCTTTCTTT. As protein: CASSPTATGLGAEAFF.

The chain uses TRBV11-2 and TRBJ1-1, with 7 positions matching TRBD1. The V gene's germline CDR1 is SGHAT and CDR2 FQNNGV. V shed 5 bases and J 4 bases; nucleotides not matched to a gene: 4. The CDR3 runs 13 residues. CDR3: CASSLRGFTEAFF. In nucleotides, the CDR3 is TGTGCCAGCAGCCTCAGGGGGTTCACTGAAGCTTTCTTT.

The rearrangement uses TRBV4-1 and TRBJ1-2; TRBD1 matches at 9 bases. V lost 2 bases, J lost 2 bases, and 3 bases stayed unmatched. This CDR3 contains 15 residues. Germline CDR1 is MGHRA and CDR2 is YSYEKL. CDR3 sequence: CASSQTGGANYGYTF. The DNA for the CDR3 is TGCGCCAGCAGCCAAACAGGGGGCGCGAACTATGGCTACACCTTC.

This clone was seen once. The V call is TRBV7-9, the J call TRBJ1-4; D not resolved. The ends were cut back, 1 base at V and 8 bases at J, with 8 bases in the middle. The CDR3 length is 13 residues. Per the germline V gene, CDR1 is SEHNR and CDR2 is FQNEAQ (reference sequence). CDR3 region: CASSLGVEEKLFF. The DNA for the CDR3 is TGTGCCAGCAGCTTAGGTGTAGAAGAAAAACTGTTTTTT.

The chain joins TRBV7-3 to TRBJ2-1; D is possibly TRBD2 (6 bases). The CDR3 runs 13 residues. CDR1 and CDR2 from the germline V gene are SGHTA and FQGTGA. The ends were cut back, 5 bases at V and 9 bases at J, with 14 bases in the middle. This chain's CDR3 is CASSRDGGSEQFF. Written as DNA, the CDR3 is TGTGCCAGCAGCCGTGATGGGGGGAGTGAGCAGTTCTTC.

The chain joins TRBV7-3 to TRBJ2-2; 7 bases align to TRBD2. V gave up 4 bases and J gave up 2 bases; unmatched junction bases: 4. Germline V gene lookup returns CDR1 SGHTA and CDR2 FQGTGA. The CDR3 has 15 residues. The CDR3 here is CASSSPGLNTGELFF. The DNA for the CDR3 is TGTGCCAGCAGCTCCCCGGGACTAAACACCGGGGAGCTGTTTTTT.